The 18 T cell receptor beta chains reported below all come from one sample, sequenced in a study of cytomegalovirus exposure and HLA in healthy donors. Clones were read by immunoSEQ multiplex PCR, and TCRdb kept only the in-frame ones, dropping some. Of some 120,000 clones listed, 85% to 90% were seen once; the top ten hold 1.1%. The source material was PBMCs. The receptor source for this set is a woman aged 18-29 years in good health and CMV-seronegative.

The CDR3 reads CASSVQGARNTEAFF. The CDR3, as DNA: TGTGCCAGCAGCGTCCAGGGGGCGCGGAACACTGAAGCTTTCTTT. V and J are TRBV7-9 and TRBJ1-1; 8 bases line up with TRBD1. V trimming: 5 bases; J trimming: 1 base; junction bases outside the gene matches: 6. CDR1 is SEHNR and CDR2 is FQNEAQ in the germline V gene (reference sequence). CDR3 size: 15 residues.

The gene calls are TRBV10-3 and TRBJ2-7; TRBD2 might be the D (6 bases). The CDR3 runs to 21 residues. Looked up from germline, CDR1 is ENHRY and CDR2 is SYGVKD. The V gene lost 0 bases and the J gene lost 6 bases, with 33 bases spanning the gap. The CDR3 sequence is CAISESSSDNWGENSSGEQYF. As DNA, the CDR3 is TGTGCCATCAGTGAGTCTTCATCCGACAACTGGGGGGAAAACTCTTCAGGCGAGCAGTACTTC.

This clone appeared once. The rearrangement joins TRBV11-1 to TRBJ1-1; D may be TRBD1 (6 bases). The V end lost 7 bases, the J end lost 4 bases, and 16 bases lay between the germline ends. Germline-derived CDR1 and CDR2 are SGHAT and FQDESV (reference sequence). This CDR3 has 14 amino acids. As DNA, the CDR3 is TGTGCCAGCACCCCGATGGGGACATCCACTGAAGCTTTCTTT. Amino acid sequence: CASTPMGTSTEAFF.

The gene calls are TRBV7-8 and TRBJ2-1; possible D gene TRBD1, 6 bases. The CDR3 is made up of 17 amino acids. V dropped 6 bases and J dropped 3 bases, with 21 bases sitting between them. The germline gives CDR1 SGHVS, CDR2 FQNEAQ. The CDR3 sequence is CASSPPRSGVIYNEQFF. In DNA form, the CDR3 reads TGTGCCAGCAGTCCCCCTCGGTCAGGGGTAATCTACAATGAGCAGTTCTTC.

The J gene is TRBJ2-5, the V gene TRBV6-6, with TRBD2 identical over 7 bases. From germline, CDR1 is MNHNY and CDR2 SVGAGI (reference sequence). This CDR3 has 13 residues. Losses at the gene ends were 6 bases for V and 5 bases for J; bases not matched to a gene: 6. DNA of the CDR3: TGTGCCAGCAGGCGGGACTATTTGGAGACCCAGTACTTC. This sequence encodes CASRRDYLETQYF.

The J gene is TRBJ1-1, the V gene TRBV4-3; no definite D call. The germline V and J ends were trimmed by 1 base and 3 bases, with 15 bases remaining between them. CDR1 LGHNA and CDR2 YSLEER come from the germline V gene. The CDR3 runs to 16 residues. This chain's CDR3 is CASSQVQPPSYTEAFF. DNA of the CDR3: TGCGCCAGCAGCCAAGTACAGCCACCGTCTTACACTGAAGCTTTCTTT.

The rearrangement joins TRBV27 to TRBJ2-5; maybe TRBD1 (6 bases). The ends were cut back, 3 bases at V and 5 bases at J, with 7 bases in the middle. The CDR3 totals 12 residues. From germline, CDR1 is MNHEY and CDR2 SMNVEV (reference sequence). The CDR3 spells CASSLRGETQYF. The CDR3 DNA reads as TGTGCCAGCAGTTTGAGGGGGGAGACCCAGTACTTC.

As DNA, the CDR3 is TGTGCCAGCAGCCGACGGGGTGGCGGAAACACCATATATTTT. Its protein is CASSRRGGGNTIYF. V usage is TRBV6-5 and J usage is TRBJ1-3; D gene ambiguous. Trimming took off 6 bases at V and 4 bases at J, with 13 bases between the two ends. The germline gives CDR1 MNHEY, CDR2 SVGAGI. CDR3 length: 14 amino acids.

The J gene is TRBJ1-2, the V gene TRBV30; D is ambiguous. CDR3 length: 11 residues. Trimming took off 5 bases at V and 1 base at J, with 5 bases between the two ends. The germline gives CDR1 GTSNPN, CDR2 SVGIG (reference sequence). The CDR3 region is CAWGLNYGYTF. As DNA, the CDR3 is TGTGCCTGGGGGCTTAACTATGGCTACACCTTC. The full variable domain, with the rest looked up from reference TRBV30 and TRBJ1-2, is SQTIHQWPATLVQPVGSPLSLECTVEGTSNPNLYWYRQAAGRGLQLLFYSVGIGQISSEVPQNLSASRPQDRQFILSSKKLLLSDSGFYLCAWGLNYGYTFGSGTRLTVV.

The rearrangement uses TRBV13 and TRBJ2-1, with a weak D call TRBD2 (5 bases). Germline V CDR1 and CDR2: PRHDT, FYEKMQ (reference sequence). The CDR3 runs to 13 residues. V gave up 0 bases and J gave up 7 bases, with 7 bases separating them. CDR3 sequence (DNA): TGTGCCAGCAGCTTAGGAGGGAGTAATGAGCAGTTCTTC. This encodes CASSLGGSNEQFF.

V is TRBV18 and J is TRBJ1-1; D call uncertain. The V and J ends lost 3 bases and 3 bases respectively, with 8 bases between them. The CDR3 loop spans 13 amino acids. Looked up from germline, CDR1 is KGHSH and CDR2 is LQKENI. Written as DNA, the CDR3 is TGTGCCAGCTCACCTTCCTTGTACACTGAAGCTTTCTTT. Translating gives CASSPSLYTEAFF.

This chain connects TRBV5-1 to TRBJ2-5; no firm D call. Trimming pared 7 bases from V and 2 bases from J, leaving 6 bases between. The germline CDR1 and CDR2 sequences are SGHRS and YFSETQ. CDR3 size: 11 residues. For the CDR3, the DNA is TGCGCCAGCGCACTTCAAGAGACCCAGTACTTC. Translation: CASALQETQYF.

Only one count was recorded for this clone. The chain joins TRBV7-2 to TRBJ1-5; tentative D call: TRBD1 (5 bases). The CDR3 length is 15 residues. Deletions cut 2 bases from V and 0 bases from J, with 8 bases between. The germline V gene encodes CDR1 SGHTA and CDR2 FQGNSA. The CDR3 DNA reads as TGTGCCAGCAGCTTATTCAGGGATAGCAATCAGCCCCAGCATTTT. Protein sequence: CASSLFRDSNQPQHF.

V and J are TRBV7-9 and TRBJ1-2; D uncertain. Germline CDR1 SEHNR, CDR2 FQNEAQ (reference sequence). This CDR3 is 12 amino acids long. Trimming shortened V by 6 bases and J by 5 bases, and 10 bases separated the two germline ends. The CDR3 DNA follows: TGTGCCAGCAGTAAAGACGGGTATGGCTACACCTTC. Protein sequence: CASSKDGYGYTF.

The gene calls are TRBV11-2 and TRBJ2-2, with unresolved D. Germline values: CDR1 SGHAT, CDR2 FQNNGV. This CDR3 has 12 amino acids. V lost 10 bases to trimming and J lost 2 bases, with 8 bases between them. CDR3 nucleotide sequence: TGTGCCACCTCCTTAAACACCGGGGAGCTGTTTTTT. Translating gives CATSLNTGELFF.

The rearrangement links TRBV5-8 to TRBJ2-7, with a weak D call TRBD1 (6 bases). This CDR3 spans 13 amino acids. Per the germline V gene, CDR1 is SGHTS and CDR2 is YDEGEE. Trimming removed 0 bases from V and 4 bases from J, with 8 bases in between. CDR3 in DNA: TGTGCCAGCAGCTTGGGGACAGAATACGAGCAGTACGTC. Residues: CASSLGTEYEQYV.

J is TRBJ1-2 and V is TRBV30; D remains unclear. Trimming removed 6 bases from V and 4 bases from J, with 12 bases in between. Germline V CDR1 and CDR2: GTSNPN, SVGIG (reference sequence). The CDR3 contains 12 residues. This CDR3 is CACQPTPYGYTF. The DNA of the CDR3 is TGTGCCTGCCAACCTACCCCCTATGGCTACACCTTC.

This clone was detected only once. CDR3 region: CASSLPLGVNQPQHF. CDR3 nucleotide sequence: TGTGCCAGCAGTTTACCCCTCGGGGTAAATCAGCCCCAGCATTTT. The chain uses TRBV28 and TRBJ1-5; no firm D call. Germline lookup yields CDR1 MDHEN and CDR2 SYDVKM. The CDR3 length is 15 residues. Trimming removed 2 bases at V and 4 bases at J, with 12 bases between.